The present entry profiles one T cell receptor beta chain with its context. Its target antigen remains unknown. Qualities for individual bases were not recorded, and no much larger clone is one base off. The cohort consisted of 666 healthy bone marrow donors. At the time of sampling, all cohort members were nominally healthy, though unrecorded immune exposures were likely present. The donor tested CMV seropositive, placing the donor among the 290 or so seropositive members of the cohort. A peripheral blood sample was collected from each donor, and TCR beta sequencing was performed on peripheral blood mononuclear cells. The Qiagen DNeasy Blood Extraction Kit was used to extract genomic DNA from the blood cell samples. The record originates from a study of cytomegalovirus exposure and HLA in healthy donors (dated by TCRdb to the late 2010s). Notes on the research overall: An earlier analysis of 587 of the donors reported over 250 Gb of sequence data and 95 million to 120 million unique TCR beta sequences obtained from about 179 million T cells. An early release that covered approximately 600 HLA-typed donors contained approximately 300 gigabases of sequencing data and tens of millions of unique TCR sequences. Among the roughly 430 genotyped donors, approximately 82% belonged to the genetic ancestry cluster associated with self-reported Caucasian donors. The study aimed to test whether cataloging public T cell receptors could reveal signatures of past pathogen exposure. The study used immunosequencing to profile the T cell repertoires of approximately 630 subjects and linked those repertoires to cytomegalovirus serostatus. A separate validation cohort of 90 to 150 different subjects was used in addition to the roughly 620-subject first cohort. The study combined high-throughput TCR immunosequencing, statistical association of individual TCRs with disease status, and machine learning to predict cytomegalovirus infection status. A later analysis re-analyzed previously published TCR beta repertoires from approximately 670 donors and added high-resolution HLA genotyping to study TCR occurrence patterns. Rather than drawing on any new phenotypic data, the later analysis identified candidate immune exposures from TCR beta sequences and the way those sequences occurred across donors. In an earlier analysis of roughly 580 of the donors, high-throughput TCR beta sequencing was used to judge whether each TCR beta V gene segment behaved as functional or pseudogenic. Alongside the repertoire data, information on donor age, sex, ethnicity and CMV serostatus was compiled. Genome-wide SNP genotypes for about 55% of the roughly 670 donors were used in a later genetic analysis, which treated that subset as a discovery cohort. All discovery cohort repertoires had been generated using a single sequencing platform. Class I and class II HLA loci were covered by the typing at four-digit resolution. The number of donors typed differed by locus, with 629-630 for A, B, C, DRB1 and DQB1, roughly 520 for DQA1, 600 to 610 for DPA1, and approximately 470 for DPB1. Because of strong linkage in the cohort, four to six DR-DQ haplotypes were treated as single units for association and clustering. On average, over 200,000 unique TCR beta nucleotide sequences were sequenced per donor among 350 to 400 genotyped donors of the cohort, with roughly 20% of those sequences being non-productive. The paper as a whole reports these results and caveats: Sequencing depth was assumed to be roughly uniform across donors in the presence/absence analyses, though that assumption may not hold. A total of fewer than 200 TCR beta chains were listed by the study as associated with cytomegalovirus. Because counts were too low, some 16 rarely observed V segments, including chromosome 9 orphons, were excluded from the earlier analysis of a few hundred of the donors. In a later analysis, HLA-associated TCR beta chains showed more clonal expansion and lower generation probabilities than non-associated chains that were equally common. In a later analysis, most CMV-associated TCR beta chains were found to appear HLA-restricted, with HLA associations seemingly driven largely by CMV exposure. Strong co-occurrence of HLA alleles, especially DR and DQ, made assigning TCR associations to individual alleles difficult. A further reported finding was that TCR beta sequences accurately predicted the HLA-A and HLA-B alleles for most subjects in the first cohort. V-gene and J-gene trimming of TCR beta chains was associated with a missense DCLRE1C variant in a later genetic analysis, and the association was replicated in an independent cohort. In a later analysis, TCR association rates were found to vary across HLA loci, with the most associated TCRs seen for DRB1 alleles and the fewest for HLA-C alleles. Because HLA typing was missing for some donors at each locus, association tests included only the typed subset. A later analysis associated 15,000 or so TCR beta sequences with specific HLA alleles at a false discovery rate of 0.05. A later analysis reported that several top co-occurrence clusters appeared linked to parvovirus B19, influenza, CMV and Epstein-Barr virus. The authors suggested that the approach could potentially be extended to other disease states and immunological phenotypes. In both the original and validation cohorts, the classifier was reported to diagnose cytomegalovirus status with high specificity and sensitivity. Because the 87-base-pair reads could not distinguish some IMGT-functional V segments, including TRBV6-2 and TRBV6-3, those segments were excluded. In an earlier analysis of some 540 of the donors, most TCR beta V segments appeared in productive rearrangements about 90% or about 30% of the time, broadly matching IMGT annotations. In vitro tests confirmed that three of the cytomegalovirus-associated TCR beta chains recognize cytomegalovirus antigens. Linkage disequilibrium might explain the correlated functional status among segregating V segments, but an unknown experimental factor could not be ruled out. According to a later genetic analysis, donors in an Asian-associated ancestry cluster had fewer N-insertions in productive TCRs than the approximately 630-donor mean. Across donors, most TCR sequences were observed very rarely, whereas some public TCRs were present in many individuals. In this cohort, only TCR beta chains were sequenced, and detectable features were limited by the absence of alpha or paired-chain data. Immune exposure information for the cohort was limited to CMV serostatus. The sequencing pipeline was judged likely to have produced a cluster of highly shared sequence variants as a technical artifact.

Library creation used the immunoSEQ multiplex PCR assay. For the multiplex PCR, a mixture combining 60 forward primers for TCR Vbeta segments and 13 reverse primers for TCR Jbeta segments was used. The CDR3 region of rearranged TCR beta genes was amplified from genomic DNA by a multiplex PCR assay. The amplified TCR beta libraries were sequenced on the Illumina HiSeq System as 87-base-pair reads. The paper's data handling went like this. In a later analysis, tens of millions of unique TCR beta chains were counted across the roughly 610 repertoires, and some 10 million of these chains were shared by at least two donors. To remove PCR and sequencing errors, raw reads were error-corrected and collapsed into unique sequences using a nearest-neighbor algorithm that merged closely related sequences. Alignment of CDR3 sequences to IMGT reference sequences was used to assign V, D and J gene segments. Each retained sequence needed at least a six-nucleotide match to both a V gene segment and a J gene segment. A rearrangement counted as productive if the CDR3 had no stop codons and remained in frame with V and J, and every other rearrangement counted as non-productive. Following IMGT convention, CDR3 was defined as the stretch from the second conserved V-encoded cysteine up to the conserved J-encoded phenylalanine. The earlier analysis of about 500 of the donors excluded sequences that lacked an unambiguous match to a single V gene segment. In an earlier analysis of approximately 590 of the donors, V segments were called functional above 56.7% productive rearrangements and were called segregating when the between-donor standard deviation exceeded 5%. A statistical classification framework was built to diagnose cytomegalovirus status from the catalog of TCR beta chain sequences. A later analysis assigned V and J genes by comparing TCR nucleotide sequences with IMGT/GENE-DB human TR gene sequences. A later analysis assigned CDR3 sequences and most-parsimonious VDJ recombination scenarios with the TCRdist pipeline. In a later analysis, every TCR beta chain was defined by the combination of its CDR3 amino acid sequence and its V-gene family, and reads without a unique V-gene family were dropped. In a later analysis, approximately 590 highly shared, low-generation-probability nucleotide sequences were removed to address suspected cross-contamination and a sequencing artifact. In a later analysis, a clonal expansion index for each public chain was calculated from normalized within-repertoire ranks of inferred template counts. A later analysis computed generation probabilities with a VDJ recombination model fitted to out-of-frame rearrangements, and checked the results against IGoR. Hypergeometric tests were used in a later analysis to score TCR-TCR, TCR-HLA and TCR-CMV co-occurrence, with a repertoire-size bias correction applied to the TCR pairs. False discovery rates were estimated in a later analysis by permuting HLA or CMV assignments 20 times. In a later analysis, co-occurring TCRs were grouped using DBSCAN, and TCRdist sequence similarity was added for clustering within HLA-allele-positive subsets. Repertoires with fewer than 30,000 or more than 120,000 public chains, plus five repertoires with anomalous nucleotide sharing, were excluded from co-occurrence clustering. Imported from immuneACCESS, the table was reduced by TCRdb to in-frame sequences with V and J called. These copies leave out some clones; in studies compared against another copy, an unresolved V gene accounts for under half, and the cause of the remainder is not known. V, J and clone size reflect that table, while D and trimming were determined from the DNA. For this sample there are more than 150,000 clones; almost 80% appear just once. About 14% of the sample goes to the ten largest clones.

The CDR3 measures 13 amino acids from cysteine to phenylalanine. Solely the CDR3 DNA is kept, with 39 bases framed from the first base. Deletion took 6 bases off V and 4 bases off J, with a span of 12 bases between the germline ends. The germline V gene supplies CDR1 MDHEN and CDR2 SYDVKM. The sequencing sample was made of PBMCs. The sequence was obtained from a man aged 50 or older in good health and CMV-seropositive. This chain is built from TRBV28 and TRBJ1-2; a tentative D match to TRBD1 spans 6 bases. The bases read TGTGCCAGCAGCCTGACAGGAATCTATGGCTACACCTTC. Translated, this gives CASSLTGIYGYTF.